Each of the 8 T cell receptor beta chains below was sequenced from the same sample in a study of blood T cell repertoires in COVID-19. Method: immunoSEQ multiplex PCR; TCRdb's copy keeps in-frame clones and lacks some. Of 150,000 to 200,000 clones detected, 75% to 85% appear once; the ten largest clones hold 12%. Sequencing was done on a sample of peripheral blood. The source is a woman aged 80 or older with COVID-19, enrolled during active disease.

The chain has TRBV11-2 and TRBJ1-1; D is undetermined. CDR1 is SGHAT, CDR2 FQNNGV, per germline. Trimming shortened V by 3 bases and J by 2 bases, and 10 bases separated the two germline ends. The CDR3 is made up of 14 amino acids. CDR3 bases: TGTGCCAGCAGCTTGAGCGGTGCAAACACTGAAGCTTTCTTT. As protein: CASSLSGANTEAFF.

J is TRBJ2-1 and V is TRBV18; a weak D match, TRBD1 (6 bases). Germline lookup yields CDR1 KGHSH and CDR2 LQKENI. V was trimmed by 3 bases and J by 6 bases, leaving 12 bases between them. The CDR3 loop spans 14 amino acids. The CDR3 loop is CASSPTGTLNEQFF. As DNA, the CDR3 is TGTGCCAGCTCACCTACCGGGACACTCAATGAGCAGTTCTTC.

The gene calls are TRBV10-3 and TRBJ1-5, with 8 bases matching TRBD1. The CDR3 consists of 14 residues. Germline values: CDR1 ENHRY, CDR2 SYGVKD. Trimming removed 0 bases from V and 8 bases from J; junction bases left unmatched: 3. The CDR3 DNA reads TGTGCCATCAGTGAGTCGACAGGGGAAGAGCCCCAGCATTTT. Translated: CAISESTGEEPQHF.

The CDR3 nucleotides read TGTGCCAGCTCACCACCGGCGGGGTTGAACACTGAAGCTTTCTTT. It translates to CASSPPAGLNTEAFF. The rearrangement joins TRBV18 to TRBJ1-1; D remains ambiguous. V shed 0 bases and J shed 0 bases, with 8 bases lying between them. Germline CDR1 is KGHSH and CDR2 is LQKENI. This CDR3 spans 15 amino acids.

The rearrangement joins TRBV28 to TRBJ1-4, with D possibly being TRBD1 (5 bases). This CDR3 region has 13 residues. V lost 8 bases to trimming and J lost 5 bases, with 12 bases between them. The V gene's germline CDR1 is MDHEN and CDR2 SYDVKM. The CDR3 sequence is CASLRVPNEKLFF. The CDR3 DNA sequence: TGTGCCAGCCTCAGGGTCCCGAATGAAAAACTGTTTTTT.

This chain uses TRBV4-2 with TRBJ2-7; D is perhaps TRBD1 (6 bases). CDR1 and CDR2 from the germline V gene are LGHNA and YNFKEQ. The length of the CDR3 is 14 residues. V was pared by 1 base and J by 2 bases, with 9 bases between. The CDR3 DNA sequence: TGTGCCAGCAGCCAAGCCGGGACAACCTACGAGCAGTACTTC. Residues: CASSQAGTTYEQYF.

This chain joins TRBV28 and TRBJ1-2, with 7 bases fitting TRBD1. Germline V CDR1 and CDR2: MDHEN, SYDVKM. CDR3 size: 14 residues. V shed 4 bases, J shed 3 bases, and the junction held 5 bases outside the gene matches. The CDR3 region has the DNA TGTGCCAGCAGTTGGGGGGACAGCTACTATGGCTACACCTTC. It yields the protein CASSWGDSYYGYTF.

CDR3 sequence reads: CASSQPHRDRVAFF. CDR3 nucleotide sequence: TGCGCCAGCAGCCAACCTCACCGGGACAGGGTAGCTTTCTTT. This rearrangement joins TRBV4-1 to TRBJ1-1; 9 bases match TRBD1. J lost 10 bases, V lost 2 bases, and 8 bases had no gene match. This CDR3 has 14 amino acids. Looked up from germline, CDR1 is MGHRA and CDR2 is YSYEKL.